This T cell receptor (beta chain) was found in a study of blood T cell repertoires in COVID-19. For the study at large: COVID-19 samples collected from the United States, Italy and Spain covered acute and convalescent phases. PBMCs, B-cell-depleted T cells, or T cells were the source of the cDNA or gDNA that made up the material.

This clone was counted a single time. Original processing notes: For nucleated cells, counts were estimated from reference gene primer amplification. The repertoire was sequenced with immunoSEQ multiplex PCR; TCRdb's copy has only in-frame clones and lacks some. V and J calls and clone size are copied from that table; D and trimming were computed from the DNA. The sample lists about 210,000 clones; 88% were seen once. The TCR comes from an older man with acute or convalescent COVID-19. Sample: peripheral blood.

CDR3 amino acids: CASSPTGSGRGSSPLHF. Written as DNA, the CDR3 is TGTGCCAGCAGTCCAACCGGGTCCGGCAGAGGAAGTTCACCCCTCCACTTT. The rearrangement links TRBV6-6 to TRBJ1-6; no firm D call. The CDR3 totals 17 residues. CDR1 and CDR2 from the germline V gene are MNHNY and SVGAGI (reference sequence). V was clipped by 5 bases and J by 9 bases, with 23 bases between them.